This T cell receptor (beta chain) was obtained from a study of CD8+CD57+ T cells in acquired aplastic anemia. For this clonotype: The target antigen is unknown.

The TCR beta profiling, which covered VDJ combination and CDR3 sequence, was carried out using genomic DNA as the template. TCRdb recomputed calls from the reads with MiXCR, one row per CDR3 protein. The table shows 150,000 to 200,000 distinct CDR3 sequences, with 50% to 75% occurring only once. Points from the study as a whole: Some 28 CD8+ CDR3 sequences occurred in both the patients and the controls. The study found no significant CD8+ Simpson's diversity difference between patients and controls.

The TCR sequence derives from a human donor with severe aplastic anemia or a healthy control (not recorded which). The sample consisted of sorted CD4+, CD8+, or CD8+CD57+ T cells (not recorded which) from PBMCs.

CDR3 nucleotide sequence: TGCAGTGCTTCCGACAGGGGCTATGGCTACACCTTC. It codes for CSASDRGYGYTF. V and J are TRBV20-1 and TRBJ1-2, with 8 bases lining up with TRBD1. CDR1 and CDR2 (germline): DFQATT, SNEGSKA (reference sequence). This CDR3 has 12 residues. The J segment lost 4 bases and the V segment lost 5 bases, leaving 3 bases of the junction unmatched.